The sequence of this T cell receptor (beta chain) was determined in a study of T cell repertoires in cytomegalovirus infection (dated by TCRdb to about 2019). A note on the overall study: The HLA type of each donor mattered for the analysis, because public TCR beta signatures pointed to carriage of CMV infection along with the matching HLA type.

Regarding this clonotype: Its antigen has not been determined. Base qualities are not recorded, but no much larger clone differs from it by a single base.

The study at large found these results: Cumulative frequency of public TCR beta family members discriminated carriers of CMV infection plus the relevant HLA type in this cohort and an independent 352-donor cohort. The ex vivo response was dominated by HLA-C-restricted CMV-specific TCR beta clonotypes, which also provided the single most frequent clonotype in two of eight donors.

Taken from cysteine to phenylalanine, the CDR3 has 12 residues. Solely the CDR3 DNA is kept, with 36 bases framed from the first base. Relative to germline, V is missing 6 bases and J is missing 10 bases, with 5 bases of the junction outside any gene match. Sequencing relied on an Illumina HiSeq 1500. The public reads were quality trimmed at Q25 with fastp and then assembled into clones with MiXCR by TCRdb, keeping productive beta chains. Entries that share a CDR3 protein sequence are merged under the most common genes and DNA. The sample table lists 200,000 to 300,000 distinct CDR3 sequences, 9% to 15% of them with a count of one. The ten largest clonotypes hold 1.5% to 2% of the sample.

The clonotype originates from a human donor in good health (CMV status not recorded). Some clones in this sample may be carry-over from other donors' samples. The sample taken for sequencing was PBMCs. The chain joins TRBV12-3 or TRBV12-4 to TRBJ1-2, with 10 junctional bases fitting TRBD1. The CDR3 corresponds to CASRPGQGVYTF. The sequenced DNA is TGTGCCAGCAGACCCGGACAGGGGGTCTACACCTTC.